The rows below give T cell receptor beta chains drawn from one sample of a study of cytomegalovirus exposure and HLA in healthy donors. Using immunoSEQ multiplex PCR, the repertoire was profiled, and TCRdb retains in-frame clones only, with some absent. The repertoire holds about 64,000 clones, around four fifths seen once, with about 4.8% in the top ten. Sequencing was carried out using PBMCs. The receptors derive from a male donor in good health and CMV-seropositive. Both conserved end residues are part of each CDR3. A D gene is named only where the DNA matches it firmly. A row's size may be missing; if present it is once, few, many or a size class.

>.|TRBJ2-2|TRBV7-9|TRBD2
CASSPTGTRAPGELFF
TGTGCCAGCAGCCCCACCGGGACTAGGGCTCCCGGGGAGCTGTTTTTT
>.|TRBJ2-7|TRBV28|.
CASTKSSGSYEQYF
TGTGCCAGTACTAAGTCTTCCGGGTCCTACGAGCAGTACTTC
>few|TRBJ2-6|TRBV5-8|TRBD1
CASSLDRVSLSGANVLTF
TGTGCCAGCAGCTTAGACAGGGTCTCGCTTTCTGGGGCCAACGTCCTGACTTTC
>.|TRBJ1-1|TRBV10-3|.
CAISLYGNTEAFF
TGTGCCATAAGCCTCTACGGGAACACTGAAGCTTTCTTT
>.|TRBJ1-1|TRBV2|TRBD1
CASSFLDRVTEAFF
TGTGCCAGCAGTTTCCTCGACAGGGTCACTGAAGCTTTCTTT
>.|TRBJ2-1|TRBV4-3|TRBD2
CASSQDTTSGGYNEQFF
TGCGCCAGCAGCCAAGACACGACTAGCGGGGGTTACAATGAGCAGTTCTTC
>.|TRBJ1-1|TRBV9|.
CASSENKNSPNTEAFF
TGTGCCAGCAGCGAAAACAAGAACAGCCCCAACACTGAAGCTTTCTTT
>.|TRBJ2-3|TRBV5-1|TRBD2
CASNRFAGRADTQYF
TGCGCCAGCAATAGGTTCGCGGGGAGGGCAGATACGCAGTATTTT
>once|TRBJ1-2|TRBV19|TRBD1
CASSIGTGWSYGYTF
TGTGCCAGTAGTATAGGGACAGGTTGGTCTTATGGCTACACCTTC
>.|TRBJ1-2|TRBV30|.
CAWRQGVATYYGYTF
TGTGCCTGGCGTCAGGGTGTAGCCACATACTATGGCTACACCTTC
>few|TRBJ2-7|TRBV5-1|.
CASSSTGEAYEQYF
TGCGCCAGCAGCAGTACAGGGGAGGCCTACGAGCAGTACTTC
>once|TRBJ1-1|TRBV15|.
CATSRERGRTEAFF
TGTGCCACCAGCAGAGAACGGGGAAGGACTGAAGCTTTCTTT
>few|TRBJ2-3|TRBV13|.
CASSQGRTDTQYF
TGTGCCAGCAGCCAAGGGAGGACAGATACGCAGTATTTT
>.|TRBJ2-1|TRBV4-2|TRBD2
CASSQDDPGLAGGSSYNEQFF
TGTGCCAGCAGCCAAGATGACCCGGGACTAGCGGGGGGGAGCTCCTACAATGAGCAGTTCTTC
>.|TRBJ2-3|TRBV5-1|.
CASSTGGSSTDTQYF
TGCGCCAGCAGCACTGGCGGATCTAGCACAGATACGCAGTATTTT
>.|TRBJ1-2|TRBV4-1|.
CASSQVGGLEGYGYTF
TGCGCCAGCAGCCAAGTAGGCGGCCTAGAGGGCTATGGCTACACCTTC
>.|TRBJ2-1|TRBV7-9|TRBD2
CASSSGLAGLRYNGQFF
TGTGCCAGCAGCTCCGGACTAGCGGGTCTTCGGTACAATGGGCAGTTCTTC
>.|TRBJ2-6|TRBV7-9|.
CASSLPLTGDSGANVLTF
TGTGCCAGCAGCTTACCCTTGACAGGCGACTCTGGGGCCAACGTCCTGACTTTC
>few|TRBJ1-1|TRBV29-1|.
CSARQSMNTEAFF
TGCAGCGCCCGACAGTCTATGAACACTGAAGCTTTCTTT
>.|TRBJ2-7|TRBV6-5|TRBD2
CASSSPAGGIYEQYF
TGTGCCAGCAGTTCCCCAGCGGGGGGGATCTACGAGCAGTACTTC
>.|TRBJ2-5|TRBV11-1|TRBD1
CASSLGTRGLETQYF
TGTGCCAGCAGCTTAGGAACCAGGGGGTTGGAGACCCAGTACTTC
>.|TRBJ1-2|TRBV10-3|.
CASRPGPDRNYGYTF
TGTGCCTCCCGACCAGGACCGGACAGAAACTATGGCTACACCTTC